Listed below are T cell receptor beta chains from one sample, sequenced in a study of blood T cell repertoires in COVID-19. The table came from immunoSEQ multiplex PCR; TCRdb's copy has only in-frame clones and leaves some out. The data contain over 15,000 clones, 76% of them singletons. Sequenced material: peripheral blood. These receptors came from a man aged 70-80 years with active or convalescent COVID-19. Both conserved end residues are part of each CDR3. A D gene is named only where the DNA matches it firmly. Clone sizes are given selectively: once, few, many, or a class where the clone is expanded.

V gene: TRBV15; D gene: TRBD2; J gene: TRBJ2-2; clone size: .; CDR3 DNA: TGTGCCACCAGCAGAACGCTTAGCGGGAGGTCTGGCGGGGAGCTGTTTTTT; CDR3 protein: CATSRTLSGRSGGELFF
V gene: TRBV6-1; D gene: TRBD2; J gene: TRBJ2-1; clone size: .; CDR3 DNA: TGTGCCAGCAGTGCCTTAGGACTAGCGGGCATCAATGAGCAGTTCTTC; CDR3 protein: CASSALGLAGINEQFF
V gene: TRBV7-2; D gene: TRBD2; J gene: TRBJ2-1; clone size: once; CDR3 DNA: TGTGCCAGCAGCTTACAAGCGGGACTACACAATGAGCAGTTCTTC; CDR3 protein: CASSLQAGLHNEQFF
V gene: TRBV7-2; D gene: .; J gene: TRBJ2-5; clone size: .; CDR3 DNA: TGTGCCAGCAGTCGCTACGGTCCCCAAGAGACCCAGTACTTC; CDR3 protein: CASSRYGPQETQYF
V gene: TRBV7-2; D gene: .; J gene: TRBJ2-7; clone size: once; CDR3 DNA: TGTGCCAGCAGCTTTAGGGAGAGCTCCTACGAGCAGTACTTC; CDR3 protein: CASSFRESSYEQYF
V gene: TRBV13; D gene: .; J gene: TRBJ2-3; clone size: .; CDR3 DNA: TGTGCCAGCAGCGGGAGGGGGTCTGGCACAGATACGCAGTATTTT; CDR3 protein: CASSGRGSGTDTQYF
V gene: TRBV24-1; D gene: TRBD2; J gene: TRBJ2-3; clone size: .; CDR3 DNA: TGTGCCACCAGTGCGACTAGCGGGGGGGTTTCGGATACGCAGTATTTT; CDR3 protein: CATSATSGGVSDTQYF
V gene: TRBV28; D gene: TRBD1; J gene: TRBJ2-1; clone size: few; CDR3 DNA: TGTGCCAGCAGTTTACAACAGGGGGCTGAGAATGAGCAGTTCTTC; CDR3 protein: CASSLQQGAENEQFF
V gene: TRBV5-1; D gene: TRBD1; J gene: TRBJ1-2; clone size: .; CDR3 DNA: TGCGCCAGCAGCTTGGCCGCGACAGGGGGGTATGGCTACACCTTC; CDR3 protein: CASSLAATGGYGYTF
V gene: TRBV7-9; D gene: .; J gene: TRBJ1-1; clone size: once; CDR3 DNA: TGTGCCAGCAGTTGGGGAGATATGTTGGCTGAAGCTTTCTTT; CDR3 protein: CASSWGDMLAEAFF
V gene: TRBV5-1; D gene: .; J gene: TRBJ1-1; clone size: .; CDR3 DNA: TGCGCCAGCAGCTTGAGGAGGGCTGGAGGTGGGAGTGAAGCTTTCTTT; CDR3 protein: CASSLRRAGGGSEAFF
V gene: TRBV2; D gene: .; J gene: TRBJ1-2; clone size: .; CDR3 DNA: TGTGCCAGCAGTGAGGACACCCCGAGAGGCTACACCTTC; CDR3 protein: CASSEDTPRGYTF
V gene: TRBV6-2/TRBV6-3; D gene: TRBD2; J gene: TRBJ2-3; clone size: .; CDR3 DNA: TGTGCCAGCAGTTACGGACTAGCCCGTTGGGATACGCAGTATTTT; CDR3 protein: CASSYGLARWDTQYF
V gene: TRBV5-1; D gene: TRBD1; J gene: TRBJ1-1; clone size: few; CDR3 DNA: TGCGCCAGCAGCCGGGACAGGGCTTTGAACACTGAAGCTTTCTTT; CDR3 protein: CASSRDRALNTEAFF
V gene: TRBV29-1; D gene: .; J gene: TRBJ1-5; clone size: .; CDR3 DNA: TGCAGCGTTGAAGCGGCGCCGGGGGAGCCCCAGCATTTT; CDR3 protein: CSVEAAPGEPQHF
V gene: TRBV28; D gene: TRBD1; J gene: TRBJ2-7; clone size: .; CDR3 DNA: TGTGCCATCGACGGGGGACAGGGTACCTACGAGCAGTACTTC; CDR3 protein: CAIDGGQGTYEQYF
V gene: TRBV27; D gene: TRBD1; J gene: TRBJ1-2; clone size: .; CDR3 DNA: TGTGCCAGCAGTCTGAGACAGGGTAACTATGGCTACACCTTC; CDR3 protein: CASSLRQGNYGYTF
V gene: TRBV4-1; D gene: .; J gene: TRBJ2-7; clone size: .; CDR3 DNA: TGCGCCAGCAGCCAAGATCGACAGGTCTCGCGGCAGTACTTC; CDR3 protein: CASSQDRQVSRQYF
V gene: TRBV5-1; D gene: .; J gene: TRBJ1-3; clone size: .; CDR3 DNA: TGCGCCAGCAGCTTGGGACAGGCAGGCTCTGGAAACACCATATATTTT; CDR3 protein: CASSLGQAGSGNTIYF
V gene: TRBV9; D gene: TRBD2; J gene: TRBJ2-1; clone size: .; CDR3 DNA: TGTGCCAGCAGCACCAGCGGGACTAACTACAATGAGCAGTTCTTC; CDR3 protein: CASSTSGTNYNEQFF
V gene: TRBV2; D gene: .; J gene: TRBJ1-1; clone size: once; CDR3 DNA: TGTGCCAGCAATCCGGAGCCGATTGAAGCTTTCTTT; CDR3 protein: CASNPEPIEAFF
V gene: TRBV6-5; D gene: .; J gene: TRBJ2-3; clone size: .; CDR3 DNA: TGTGCCAGCAGCCTACTCGGACAAGGCACAGATACGCAGTATTTT; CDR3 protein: CASSLLGQGTDTQYF
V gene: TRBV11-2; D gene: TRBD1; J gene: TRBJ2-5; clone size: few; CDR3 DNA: TGTGCCAGCAGTAGACAGGGGCTGGAGACCCAGTACTTC; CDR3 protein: CASSRQGLETQYF
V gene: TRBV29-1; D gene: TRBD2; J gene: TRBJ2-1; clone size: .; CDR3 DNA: TGCAGCGTTAAAAGCCTGGCGGGAGGGTCCTACAATGAGCAGTTCTTC; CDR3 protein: CSVKSLAGGSYNEQFF
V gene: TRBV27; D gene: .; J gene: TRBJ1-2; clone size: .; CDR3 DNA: TGTGCCAGCAGTCTTAACTATGGCTACACCTTC; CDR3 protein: CASSLNYGYTF
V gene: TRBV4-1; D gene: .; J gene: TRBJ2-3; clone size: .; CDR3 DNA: TGCGCCAGCAGCCAAGAGTGGGCCTCGTCCACAGATACGCAGTATTTT; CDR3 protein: CASSQEWASSTDTQYF
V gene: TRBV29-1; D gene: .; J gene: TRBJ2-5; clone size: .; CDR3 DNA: TGCAGCGTTGATAGTCAGGGAATAGAGACCCAGTACTTC; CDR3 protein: CSVDSQGIETQYF
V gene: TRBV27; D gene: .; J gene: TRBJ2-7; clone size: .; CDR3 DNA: TGTGCCAGCAGTTTCCTAATGACAGGAAGGTTTGACGAGCAGTACTTC; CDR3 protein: CASSFLMTGRFDEQYF
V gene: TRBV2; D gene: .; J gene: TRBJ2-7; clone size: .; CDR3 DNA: TGTGCCACCTCCGGAGGGCTTGTCTACGAGCAGTACTTC; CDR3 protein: CATSGGLVYEQYF
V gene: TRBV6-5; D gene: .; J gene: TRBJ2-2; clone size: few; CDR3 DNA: TGTGCCAGCAGCCCGTGGGCGTCCACCGGGGAGCTGTTTTTT; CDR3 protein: CASSPWASTGELFF
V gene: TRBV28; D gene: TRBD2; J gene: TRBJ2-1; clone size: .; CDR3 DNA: TGTGCCAGCTCCGGGGTCCGGGAGGAGTTCTTC; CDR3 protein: CASSGVREEFF
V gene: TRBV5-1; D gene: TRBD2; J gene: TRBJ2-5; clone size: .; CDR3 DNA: TGCGCCAGCAGCGCGGGACTAGCGTTGGAGACCCAGTACTTC; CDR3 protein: CASSAGLALETQYF
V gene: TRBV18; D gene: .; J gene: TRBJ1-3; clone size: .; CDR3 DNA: TGTGCCAGCTCTGGCAACTCTGGAAACACCATATATTTT; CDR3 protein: CASSGNSGNTIYF
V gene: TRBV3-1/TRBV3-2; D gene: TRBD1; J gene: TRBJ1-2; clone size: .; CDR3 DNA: TGTGCCAGCAGCCAACGCGGGACAGGGCTCTATGGCTACACCTTC; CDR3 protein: CASSQRGTGLYGYTF
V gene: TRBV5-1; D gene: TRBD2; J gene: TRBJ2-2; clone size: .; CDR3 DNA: TGCGCCAGCAGAAAGCGGGGGGACACCGGGGAGCTGTTTTTT; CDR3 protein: CASRKRGDTGELFF
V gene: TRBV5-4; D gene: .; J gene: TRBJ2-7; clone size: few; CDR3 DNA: TGTGCCAGCAGCTTGTCGACAGCTAGCTCCTACGAGCAGTACTTC; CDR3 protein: CASSLSTASSYEQYF
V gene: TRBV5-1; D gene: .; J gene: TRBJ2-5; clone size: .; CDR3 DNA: TGCGCCAGCTCAAGGGGCCCCCACCAGGTAGAGACCCAGTACTTC; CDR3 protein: CASSRGPHQVETQYF
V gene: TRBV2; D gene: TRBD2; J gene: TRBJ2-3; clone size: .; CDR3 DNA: TGTGCCCGCGGGGGGACATTGGGGGGGCAAGATACGCAGTATTTT; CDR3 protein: CARGGTLGGQDTQYF
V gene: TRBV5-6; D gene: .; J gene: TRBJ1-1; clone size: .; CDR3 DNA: TGTGCCAGCAGCTTGCCTACGGGGGAGGGGACTGAAGCTTTCTTT; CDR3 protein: CASSLPTGEGTEAFF
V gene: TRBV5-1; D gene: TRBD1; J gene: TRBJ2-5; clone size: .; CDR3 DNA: TGCGCCAGCAGGTTAGCCGGGACAGGGGAAGAGACCCAGTACTTC; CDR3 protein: CASRLAGTGEETQYF
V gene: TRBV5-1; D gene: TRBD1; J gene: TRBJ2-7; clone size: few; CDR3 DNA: TGCGCCAGCAGCTCCGGACAGGGGGTGGGGTTGTCCCACGAGCAGTACTTC; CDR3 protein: CASSSGQGVGLSHEQYF
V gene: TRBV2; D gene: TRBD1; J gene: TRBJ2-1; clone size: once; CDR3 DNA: TGTGCCAGCAGAACACAGGGGTTCGATGAGCAGTTCTTC; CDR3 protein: CASRTQGFDEQFF
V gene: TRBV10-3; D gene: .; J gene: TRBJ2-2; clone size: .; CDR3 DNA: TGTGCCATCTCTGTAGGGGTCGGGGAGCTGTTTTTT; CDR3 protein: CAISVGVGELFF
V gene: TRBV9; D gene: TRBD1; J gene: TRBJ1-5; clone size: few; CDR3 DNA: TGTGCCAGCAGCGTAGGGACAGGGGAGAGGCAGCCCCAGCATTTT; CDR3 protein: CASSVGTGERQPQHF
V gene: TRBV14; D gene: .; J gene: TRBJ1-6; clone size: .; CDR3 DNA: TGTGCCAGCAGCCCCACCAGGGCGAATAATTCACCCCTCCACTTT; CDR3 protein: CASSPTRANNSPLHF
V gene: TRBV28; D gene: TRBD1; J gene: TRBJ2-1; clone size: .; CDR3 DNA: TGTGCCAGCAGTTTACCCATGGGACAGGGGCCTTACAATGAGCAGTTCTTC; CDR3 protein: CASSLPMGQGPYNEQFF
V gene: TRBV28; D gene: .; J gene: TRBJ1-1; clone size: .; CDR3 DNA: TGTGCCAGCACCCTTAGGGCAGGGAGGGACACTGAAGCTTTCTTT; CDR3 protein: CASTLRAGRDTEAFF